The rows below give T cell receptor beta chains drawn from one sample of a study of control samples from healthy donors and cancer patients. The method was immunoSEQ multiplex PCR; TCRdb's version includes in-frame clones alone and lacks a portion of them. The sample records some 74,000 clones, approximately 91% being singletons. The specimen was blood. Receptor source: a woman aged 45-65 years in good health. The CDR3 runs from the conserved cysteine through the conserved F or W. D genes are given only for firm matches. Not every row has a clone size; where given, it reads once, few, many or a size class.

d_call,v_call,clone_size,j_call,cdr3_nt,cdr3_aa
.,TRBV7-2,.,TRBJ2-2,TGTGCCAGCAGCTTAGCGGCAGGGAACACCGGGGAGCTGTTTTTT,CASSLAAGNTGELFF
.,TRBV11-2,.,TRBJ1-4,TGTGCCAGCAGCGCCGGATGGGGGGAAACTAATGAAAAACTGTTTTTT,CASSAGWGETNEKLFF
TRBD1,TRBV6-6,.,TRBJ1-2,TGTGCCAGCAGGCTCCCCGCGGACAGGGCCGCTGGCTACACCTTC,CASRLPADRAAGYTF
TRBD1,TRBV10-3,.,TRBJ1-1,TGTGCCATCAGTGAGTGGACAGGGCGGGCTTTCTTT,CAISEWTGRAFF
.,TRBV24-1,.,TRBJ2-3,TGTGCCACCAGTCGGGGGTTGGTAGGAGATACGCAGTATTTT,CATSRGLVGDTQYF
TRBD2,TRBV5-1,.,TRBJ2-1,TGCGCCAGCAGCTTGCGGTCGGGGGGGAATGAGCAGTTCTTC,CASSLRSGGNEQFF
.,TRBV6-6,.,TRBJ2-6,TGTGCCAGCAGTCTACGTAGAATGAGCGCCTCTGGGGCCAACGTCCTGACTTTC,CASSLRRMSASGANVLTF
TRBD1,TRBV5-1,few,TRBJ2-7,TGCGCCAGCAGCCCAGGACAGGGAAAGATCTCCTACGAGCAGTACTTC,CASSPGQGKISYEQYF
.,TRBV27,once,TRBJ1-2,TGTGCCAGCAGCAAATTGGGTATAGAGAACTATGGCTACACCTTC,CASSKLGIENYGYTF
.,TRBV6-1,.,TRBJ2-3,TGTGCCAGCAGTGAAGGTTCAGGGCATACTACGCAGTATTTT,CASSEGSGHTTQYF
TRBD1,TRBV19,.,TRBJ2-3,TGTGCCAGTAGCAGCGACAGGGGGCTAACAGATACGCAGTATTTT,CASSSDRGLTDTQYF
.,TRBV6-5,.,TRBJ2-1,TGTGCCAGCAGTTTGAGTCATAAGGATGAGCAGTTCTTC,CASSLSHKDEQFF
TRBD1,TRBV30,.,TRBJ2-7,TGTGCCTGGAGTGTACAGGGGGCCTACGAGCAGTACTTC,CAWSVQGAYEQYF
.,TRBV4-1,.,TRBJ1-2,TGCGCCAGCAGCCTCCTCAGTGGTGGCTACACCTTC,CASSLLSGGYTF
TRBD1,TRBV11-2,.,TRBJ1-2,TGTGCCAGCAGCACGGCGGACGGGACAGGGTATGGCTACACCTTC,CASSTADGTGYGYTF
.,TRBV29-1,.,TRBJ2-3,TGCAGCGTTGAAGAAGGGGCCGAGGCGCAGTATTTT,CSVEEGAEAQYF
.,TRBV18,.,TRBJ2-1,TGTGCCAGCTCACCTTATAGCCTAGTCTCCTACAATGAGCAGTTCTTC,CASSPYSLVSYNEQFF
TRBD2,TRBV4-1,.,TRBJ2-1,TGCGCCAGCAGCCAAGATTTTGGCGGGGGTCCCTACAATGAGCAGTTCTTC,CASSQDFGGGPYNEQFF
.,TRBV13,.,TRBJ1-2,TGTGCCAGCAGCTTAGGACAGCTGGCTAAGACCTTC,CASSLGQLAKTF
.,TRBV5-1,.,TRBJ2-6,TGCGCCAGCAGTGCGCTCTCTGGGGCCAACGTCCTGACTTTC,CASSALSGANVLTF
.,TRBV5-3,.,TRBJ2-3,TGTGCCAGAAGCACCACAGATACGCAGTATTTT,CARSTTDTQYF
.,TRBV9,.,TRBJ1-2,TGTGCCCATCATATAACATTCCGGGACAAAGAAAGAGGAGGCTACACCTTC,CAHHITFRDKERGGYTF
.,TRBV6-5,.,TRBJ1-2,TGTGCCAGCAGTTACCTTCGGGGAAATGGCTACACCTTC,CASSYLRGNGYTF
.,TRBV29-1,.,TRBJ2-1,TGCAGTGGAAGGGGACGATATTCCTACAATGAGCAGTTCTTC,CSGRGRYSYNEQFF
.,TRBV5-1,few,TRBJ1-5,TGCGCCAGCAGCCCCTTAGGGGCCAATCAGCCCCAGCATTTT,CASSPLGANQPQHF
TRBD1,TRBV29-1,once,TRBJ1-2,TGCAGCGATACGGACAGGGCCTTGTATGGCTACACCTTC,CSDTDRALYGYTF
.,TRBV6-5,.,TRBJ1-1,TGTGCCAGCAGTAGGAATACCGAAGCTTTCTTT,CASSRNTEAFF
TRBD2,TRBV4-1,.,TRBJ2-3,TGCGCCAGCAGCCAGTCCGTCGGCGGGGGGGCTTCACCTGATACGCAGTATTTT,CASSQSVGGGASPDTQYF
TRBD2,TRBV10-3,once,TRBJ2-3,TGTGCCAGCAGCGGGGGTACTCCCACAGATACGCAGTATTTT,CASSGGTPTDTQYF
.,TRBV21-1,.,TRBJ2-3,.,CASSKDRAHPSVAFGTDTQYF
TRBD1,TRBV6-5,.,TRBJ1-3,TGTGCCAGCAGTCGGCAGACAGGGGCTGGAAACACCATATATTTT,CASSRQTGAGNTIYF
.,TRBV2,.,TRBJ1-2,TGTGCCAGCAGTGAACGTACAAGTGGCTACACCTTC,CASSERTSGYTF
.,TRBV27,.,TRBJ2-7,TGTGCCAGCGGTCGGACGAGCTACGAGCAGTACTTC,CASGRTSYEQYF
TRBD1,TRBV6-5,.,TRBJ2-7,TGTGCCAGCAGTTTGACAGGGGCCTACGAGCAGTACTTC,CASSLTGAYEQYF
.,TRBV6-2/TRBV6-3,.,TRBJ1-2,TGTGCCAGCAGTTATGGGCTTAACTATGGCTACACCTTC,CASSYGLNYGYTF